This TCR beta chain was profiled in a study of monozygotic twins with cystic fibrosis. For the study at large: Libraries were built from approximately 3 micrograms of fragmented DNA using about 16 PCR cycles.

Data came from immunoSEQ multiplex PCR; TCRdb stores just in-frame clones and leaves some out. The data contain approximately 13,000 clones, 75% to 90% of them singletons. To note about this clone: Its specificity is not known. Its ends do not fully match the called genes, so a read error is possible.

Study observations and caveats: Unrelated CF individuals shared fewer identical clonotypes than monozygotic CF twins. Clonality was generally low (median approximately 0.0088), higher in the most severe patients. Co-twins had the most similar V usage for 13 of 16 pairs, J for 8.

The clonotype originates from a boy aged 5-17 years with cystic fibrosis. The specimen sequenced was blood.

CDR3 amino acids: CASSQEGTGTGVNSPLHF. CDR3 in DNA: TGCGCCAGCAGTCAAGAGGGTACCGGGACAGGGGTTAATTCACCCCTCCACTTT. The genes are TRBV4-1 and TRBJ1-6; TRBD1 aligns across 10 bases. The CDR3 contains 18 residues. CDR1 and CDR2 from the germline V gene are MGHRA and YSYEKL.